The clone carrying this T cell receptor beta chain appeared a few times. These data belong to a study of T cells after yellow fever vaccination. TCRdb ran MiXCR on the 5' RACE reads and lists one entry per CDR3 protein. The sample lists 450,000 to 650,000 distinct CDR3 sequences; 13% were seen once. J lost 8 bases, V lost 1 base, and 15 bases had no gene match. The CDR3 has 19 residues. Germline V gene sequence: CDR1 SGHDT, CDR2 YYEEEE. This chain links TRBV5-6 with TRBJ2-1, with 13 bases that match TRBD2. The sequenced sample was PBMCs, obtained on the day of the yellow fever booster vaccination. The TCR originated in a man under 40 who received the YFV17D yellow fever vaccine. The CDR3 coding sequence is TGTGCCAGCAGCTTGTTGAGAACCTGGACTAGCGGGAGCAGCCATGAGCAGTTCTTC. It translates to CASSLLRTWTSGSSHEQFF. Full variable domain (remainder filled in from reference TRBV5-6 and TRBJ2-1): DAGVTQSPTHLIKTRGQQVTLRCSPKSGHDTVSWYQQALGQGPQFIFQYYEEEERQRGNFPDRFSGHQFPNYSSELNVNALLLGDSALYLCASSLLRTWTSGSSHEQFFGPGTRLTVL.